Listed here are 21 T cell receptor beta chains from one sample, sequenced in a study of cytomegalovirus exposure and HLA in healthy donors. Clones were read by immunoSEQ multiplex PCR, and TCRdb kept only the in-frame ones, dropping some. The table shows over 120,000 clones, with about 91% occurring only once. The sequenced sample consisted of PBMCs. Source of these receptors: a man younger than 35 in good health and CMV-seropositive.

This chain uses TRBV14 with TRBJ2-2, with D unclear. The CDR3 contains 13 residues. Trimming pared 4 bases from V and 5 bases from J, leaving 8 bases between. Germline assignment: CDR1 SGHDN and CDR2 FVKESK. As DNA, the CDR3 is TGTGCCAGCAGCCTTCTTCGGACCGGGGAGCTGTTTTTT. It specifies CASSLLRTGELFF.

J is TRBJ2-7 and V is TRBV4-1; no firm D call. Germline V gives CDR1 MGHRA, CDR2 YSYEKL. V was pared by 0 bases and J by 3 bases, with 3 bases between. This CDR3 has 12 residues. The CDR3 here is CASSQDGYEQYF. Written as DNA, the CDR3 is TGCGCCAGCAGCCAAGACGGCTACGAGCAGTACTTC.

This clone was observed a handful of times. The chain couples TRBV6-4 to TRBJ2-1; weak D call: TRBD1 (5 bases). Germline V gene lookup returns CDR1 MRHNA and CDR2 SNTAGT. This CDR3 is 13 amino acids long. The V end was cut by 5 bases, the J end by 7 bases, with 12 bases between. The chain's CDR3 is CASSPTDRNEQFF. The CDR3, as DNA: TGTGCCAGCAGTCCGACCGACAGAAATGAGCAGTTCTTC.

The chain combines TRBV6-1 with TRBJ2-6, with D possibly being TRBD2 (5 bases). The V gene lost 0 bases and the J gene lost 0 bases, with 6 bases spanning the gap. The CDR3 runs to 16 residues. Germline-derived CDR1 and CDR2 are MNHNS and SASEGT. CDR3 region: CASSEADFSGANVLTF. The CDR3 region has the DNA TGTGCCAGCAGTGAAGCGGACTTCTCTGGGGCCAACGTCCTGACTTTC.

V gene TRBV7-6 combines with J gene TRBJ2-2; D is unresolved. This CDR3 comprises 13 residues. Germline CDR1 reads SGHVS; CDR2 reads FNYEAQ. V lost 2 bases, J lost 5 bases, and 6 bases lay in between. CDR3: CASSLIETGELFF. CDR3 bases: TGTGCCAGCAGCTTAATTGAGACCGGGGAGCTGTTTTTT.

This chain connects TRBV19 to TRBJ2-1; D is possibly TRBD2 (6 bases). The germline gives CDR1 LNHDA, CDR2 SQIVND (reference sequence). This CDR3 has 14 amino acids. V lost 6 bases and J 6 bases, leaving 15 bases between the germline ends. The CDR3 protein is CASRSRREVNEQFF. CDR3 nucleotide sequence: TGTGCCAGTAGATCACGCAGGGAGGTCAATGAGCAGTTCTTC.

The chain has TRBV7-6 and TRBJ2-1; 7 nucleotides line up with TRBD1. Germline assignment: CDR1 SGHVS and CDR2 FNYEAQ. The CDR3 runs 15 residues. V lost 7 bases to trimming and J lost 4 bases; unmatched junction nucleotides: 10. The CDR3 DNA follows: TGTGCCAGCACTTCCGCCGGGACAGCTTACAATGAGCAGTTCTTC. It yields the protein CASTSAGTAYNEQFF.

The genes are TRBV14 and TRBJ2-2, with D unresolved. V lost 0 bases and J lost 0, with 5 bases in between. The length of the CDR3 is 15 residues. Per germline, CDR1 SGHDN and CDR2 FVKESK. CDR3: CASSQDAPNTGELFF. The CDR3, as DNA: TGTGCCAGCAGCCAAGATGCGCCGAACACCGGGGAGCTGTTTTTT.

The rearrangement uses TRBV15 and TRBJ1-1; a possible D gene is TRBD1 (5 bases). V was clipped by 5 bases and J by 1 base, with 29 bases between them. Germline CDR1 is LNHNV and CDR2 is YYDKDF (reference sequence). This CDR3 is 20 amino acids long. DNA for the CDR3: TGTGCCACCAGCGCTCTATCGGGAGGGAGGGGAGCCTACGGGAACACTGAAGCTTTCTTT. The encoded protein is CATSALSGGRGAYGNTEAFF.

For the CDR3, the DNA is TGCGCCAGCAGCTTGGAAATGACAGCGGGGAGGGAGCAGTTCTTC. Protein sequence: CASSLEMTAGREQFF. The chain employs TRBV5-1 and TRBJ2-1; 7 nucleotides agree with TRBD2. The CDR3 contains 15 residues. CDR1 and CDR2 from the germline V gene are SGHRS and YFSETQ. Trimming cost V 0 bases and J 10 bases; bases outside gene matches: 10.

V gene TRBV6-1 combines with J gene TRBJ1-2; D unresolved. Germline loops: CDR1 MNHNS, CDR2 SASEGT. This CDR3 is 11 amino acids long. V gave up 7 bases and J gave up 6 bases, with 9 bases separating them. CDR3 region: CASTQQHGYTF. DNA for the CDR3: TGTGCCAGCACGCAACAGCATGGCTACACCTTC.

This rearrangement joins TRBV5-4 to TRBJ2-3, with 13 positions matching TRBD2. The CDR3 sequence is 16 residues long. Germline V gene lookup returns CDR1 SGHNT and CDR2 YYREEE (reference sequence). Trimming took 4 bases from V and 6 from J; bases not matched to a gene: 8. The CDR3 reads CASSPGLAGVRDTQYF. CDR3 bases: TGTGCCAGCAGCCCCGGACTAGCGGGAGTCCGCGATACGCAGTATTTT.

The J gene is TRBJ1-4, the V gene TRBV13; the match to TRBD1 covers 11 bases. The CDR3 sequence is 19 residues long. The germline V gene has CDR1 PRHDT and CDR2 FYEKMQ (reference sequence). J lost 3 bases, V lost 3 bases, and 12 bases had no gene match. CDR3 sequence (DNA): TGTGCCAGCAGCTTGTCGGGACAGGGGGTCCTTGGGGCTAATGAAAAACTGTTTTTT. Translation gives CASSLSGQGVLGANEKLFF.

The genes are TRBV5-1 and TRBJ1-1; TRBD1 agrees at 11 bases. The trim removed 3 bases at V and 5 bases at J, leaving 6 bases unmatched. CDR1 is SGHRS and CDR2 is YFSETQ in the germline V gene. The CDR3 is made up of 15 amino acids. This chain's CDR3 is CASSWGTGGKTEAFF. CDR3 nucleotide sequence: TGCGCCAGCAGCTGGGGGACAGGGGGTAAAACTGAAGCTTTCTTT.

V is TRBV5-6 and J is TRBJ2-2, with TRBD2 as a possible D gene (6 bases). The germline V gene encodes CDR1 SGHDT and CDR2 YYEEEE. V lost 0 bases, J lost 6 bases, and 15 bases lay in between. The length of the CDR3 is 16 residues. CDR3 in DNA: TGTGCCAGCAGCTTGGTGGAGGGTTATCGCGCCGGGGAGCTGTTTTTT. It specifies CASSLVEGYRAGELFF.

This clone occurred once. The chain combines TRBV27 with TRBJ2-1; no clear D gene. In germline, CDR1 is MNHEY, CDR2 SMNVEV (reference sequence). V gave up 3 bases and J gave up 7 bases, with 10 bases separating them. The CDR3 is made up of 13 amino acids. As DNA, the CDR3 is TGTGCCAGCAGTTTCTCAAATCGGAATGAGCAGTTCTTC. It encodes CASSFSNRNEQFF.

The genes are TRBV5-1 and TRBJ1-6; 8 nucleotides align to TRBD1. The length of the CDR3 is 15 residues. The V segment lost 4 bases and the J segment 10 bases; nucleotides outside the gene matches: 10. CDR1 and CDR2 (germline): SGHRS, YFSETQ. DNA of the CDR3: TGCGCCAGCAGCCCTCGGACAGGGATAGACTCACCCCTCCACTTT. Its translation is CASSPRTGIDSPLHF.

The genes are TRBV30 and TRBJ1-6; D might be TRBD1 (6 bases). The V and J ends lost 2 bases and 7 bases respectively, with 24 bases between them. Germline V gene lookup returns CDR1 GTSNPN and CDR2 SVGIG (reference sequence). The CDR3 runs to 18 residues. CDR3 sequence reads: CAWSPNRGGAWDNSPLHF. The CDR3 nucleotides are TGTGCCTGGAGTCCAAACCGGGGGGGGGCCTGGGACAATTCACCCCTCCACTTT.

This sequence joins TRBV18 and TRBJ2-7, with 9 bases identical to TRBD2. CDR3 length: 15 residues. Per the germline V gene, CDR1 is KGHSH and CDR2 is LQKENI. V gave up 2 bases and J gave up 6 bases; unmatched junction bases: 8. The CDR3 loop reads CASSPGASGAIEQYF. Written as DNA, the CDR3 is TGTGCCAGCTCACCAGGGGCTAGCGGGGCCATCGAGCAGTACTTC.

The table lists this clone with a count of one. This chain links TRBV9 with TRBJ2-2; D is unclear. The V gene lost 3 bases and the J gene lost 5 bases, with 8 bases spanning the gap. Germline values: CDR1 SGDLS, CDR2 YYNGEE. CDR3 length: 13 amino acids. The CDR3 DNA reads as TGTGCCAGCAGCGGCAGTGTAACCGGGGAGCTGTTTTTT. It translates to CASSGSVTGELFF.

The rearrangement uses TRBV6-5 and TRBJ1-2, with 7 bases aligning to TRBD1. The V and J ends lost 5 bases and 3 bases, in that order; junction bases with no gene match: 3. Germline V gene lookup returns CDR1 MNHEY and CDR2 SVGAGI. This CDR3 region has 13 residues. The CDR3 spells CASSPTGDYGYTF. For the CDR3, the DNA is TGTGCCAGCAGTCCCACAGGGGACTATGGCTACACCTTC.